This TCR beta chain comes out of a study of radiation and T cells in renal cell carcinoma. Whole-study context: Nephrectomy followed 15 Gy stereotactic body radiation by 4 weeks.

Profiling relied on immunoSEQ multiplex PCR, and the TCRdb table lists in-frame clones only, not all of them. The repertoire holds approximately 75,000 clones, about 81% seen once, with approximately 5.4% in the top ten. This clone was observed a single time. The target antigen is unknown. Per germline, CDR1 MNHEY and CDR2 SVGAGI. This CDR3 spans 15 amino acids. V shed 0 bases and J shed 4 bases, with 11 bases lying between them. Indicated time point: blood 2 weeks post-SBRT. Treatment meaning: 15 Gy SBRT to primary tumor, nephrectomy 4 weeks later. The study, taken as a whole, reports: In blood, top tumor clones expanded by 2 weeks, shrinking by 4. Baseline intratumoral clonotype presence is unknown without pretreatment biopsies.

This chain links TRBV6-5 with TRBJ2-3; D may be TRBD1 (5 bases). The material sequenced was blood, taken from a patient whose treatment included radiotherapy and nephrectomy. The TCR originated in a man between 60 and 70 years old with renal cell carcinoma. CDR3 protein: CASSYSGDIADTQYF. The DNA for the CDR3 is TGTGCCAGCAGTTACTCAGGGGATATCGCAGATACGCAGTATTTT.